This is a list of T cell receptor beta chains from one sample in a study of PD-L1 blockade in urothelial cancer. Using immunoSEQ multiplex PCR, the repertoire was profiled, and TCRdb retains in-frame clones only, with some absent. Among around 130,000 clones listed, about 88% were seen once. This material consisted of PBMCs, taken around atezolizumab (anti-PD-L1) treatment. The receptors shown here come from a middle-aged man with urothelial cancer. CDR3s include the opening cysteine and the closing phenylalanine or tryptophan. A D gene is named only where the DNA matches it firmly. Rows may omit the clone size; those that give it use once, few, many or a size class.

d_call,clone_size,j_call,v_call,cdr3_aa,cdr3_nt
TRBD1,.,TRBJ2-5,TRBV6-5,CASIPGTGGGETQYF,TGTGCCAGCATACCGGGGACAGGTGGGGGGGAGACCCAGTACTTC
.,once,TRBJ1-2,TRBV19,CASSIGGSQSNYGYTF,TGTGCCAGTAGTATAGGCGGCAGCCAATCTAACTATGGCTACACCTTC
.,.,TRBJ2-7,TRBV5-1,CASSLAVSSYEQYF,TGCGCCAGCAGCTTGGCTGTCAGTTCCTACGAGCAGTACTTC
TRBD1,.,TRBJ2-5,TRBV6-6,CASRPSGTGETQYF,TGTGCCAGCAGACCGTCCGGGACAGGGGAGACCCAGTACTTC
.,few,TRBJ2-7,TRBV27,CASSLRRQGLRRDRSSYEQYF,TGTGCCAGCAGTTTACGTAGGCAAGGATTACGGCGGGACAGAAGCTCCTACGAGCAGTACTTC
TRBD2,.,TRBJ2-2,TRBV7-9,CASSLPPKGLAGESGELFF,TGTGCCAGCAGCTTACCCCCAAAAGGACTAGCGGGAGAATCCGGGGAGCTGTTTTTT
.,.,TRBJ2-3,TRBV28,CASRQRHGLDTQYF,TGTGCCAGCAGGCAAAGACATGGACTTGATACGCAGTATTTT
.,once,TRBJ2-1,TRBV15,CATSRDPVAVAEQFF,TGTGCCACCAGCAGAGATCCTGTAGCGGTTGCGGAGCAGTTCTTC
.,few,TRBJ2-4,TRBV13,CASSPWGSGGEAKNIQYF,TGTGCCAGCAGCCCCTGGGGTAGCGGAGGGGAGGCCAAAAACATTCAGTACTTC
TRBD1,.,TRBJ2-2,TRBV14,CASSQVFKKPGTGVPGRPGELFF,TGTGCCAGCAGCCAAGTTTTCAAAAAACCCGGGACAGGGGTTCCAGGAAGGCCCGGGGAGCTGTTTTTT
.,.,TRBJ2-7,TRBV5-1,CASSSVGSIAESSYEQYF,TGCGCCAGCAGTTCTGTTGGCTCCATAGCGGAGAGCTCCTACGAGCAGTACTTC